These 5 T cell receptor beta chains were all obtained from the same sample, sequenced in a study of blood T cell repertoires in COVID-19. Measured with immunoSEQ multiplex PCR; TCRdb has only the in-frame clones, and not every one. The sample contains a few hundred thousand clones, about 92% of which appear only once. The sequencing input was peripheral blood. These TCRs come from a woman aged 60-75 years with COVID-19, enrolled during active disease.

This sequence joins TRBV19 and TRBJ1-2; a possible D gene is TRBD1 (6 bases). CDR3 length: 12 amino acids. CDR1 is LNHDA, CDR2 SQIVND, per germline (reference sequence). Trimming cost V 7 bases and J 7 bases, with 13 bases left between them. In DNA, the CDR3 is TGTGCCAGTACGTCCGACAGGAGTGGCTACACCTTC. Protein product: CASTSDRSGYTF.

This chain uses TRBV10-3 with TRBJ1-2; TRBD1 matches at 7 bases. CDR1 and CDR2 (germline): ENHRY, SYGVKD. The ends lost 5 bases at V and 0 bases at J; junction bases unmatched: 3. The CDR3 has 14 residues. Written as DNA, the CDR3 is TGTGCCATCAGTCGACAGGGTACTAACTATGGCTACACCTTC. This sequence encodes CAISRQGTNYGYTF.

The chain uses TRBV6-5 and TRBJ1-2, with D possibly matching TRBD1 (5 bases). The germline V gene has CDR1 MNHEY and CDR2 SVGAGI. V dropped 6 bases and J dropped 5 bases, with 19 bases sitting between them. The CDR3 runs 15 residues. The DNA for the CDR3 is TGTGCCAGCAGCACGGAGCGACAGCCTCGTTATGGCTACACCTTC. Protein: CASSTERQPRYGYTF.

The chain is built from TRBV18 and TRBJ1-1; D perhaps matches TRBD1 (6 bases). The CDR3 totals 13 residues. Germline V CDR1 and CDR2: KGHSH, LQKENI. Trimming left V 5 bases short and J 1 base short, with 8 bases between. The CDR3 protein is CASSEDRNTEAFF. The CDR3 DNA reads TGTGCCAGCTCAGAGGACAGGAACACTGAAGCTTTCTTT.

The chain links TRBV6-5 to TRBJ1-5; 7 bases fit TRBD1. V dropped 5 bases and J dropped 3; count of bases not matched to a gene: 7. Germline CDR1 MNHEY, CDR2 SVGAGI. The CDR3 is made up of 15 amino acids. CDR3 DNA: TGTGCCAGCAGTCTAACAGGGGAGGCCAATCAGCCCCAGCATTTT. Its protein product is CASSLTGEANQPQHF.